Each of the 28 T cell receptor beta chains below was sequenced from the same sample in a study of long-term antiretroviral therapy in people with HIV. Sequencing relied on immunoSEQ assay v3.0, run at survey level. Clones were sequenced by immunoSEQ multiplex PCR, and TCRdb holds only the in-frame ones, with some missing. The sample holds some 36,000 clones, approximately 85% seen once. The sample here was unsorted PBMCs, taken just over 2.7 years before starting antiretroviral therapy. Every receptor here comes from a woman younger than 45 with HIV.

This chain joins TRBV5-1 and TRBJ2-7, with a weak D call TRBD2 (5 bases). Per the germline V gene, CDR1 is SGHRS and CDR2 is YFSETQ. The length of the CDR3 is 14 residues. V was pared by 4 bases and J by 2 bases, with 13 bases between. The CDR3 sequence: CASSREPQAYEQYF. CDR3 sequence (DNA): TGCGCCAGCAGCAGGGAGCCGCAAGCCTACGAGCAGTACTTC. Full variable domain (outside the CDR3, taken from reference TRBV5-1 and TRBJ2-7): KAGVTQTPRYLIKTRGQQVTLSCSPISGHRSVSWYQQTPGQGLQFLFEYFSETQRNKGNFPGRFSGRQFSNSRSEMNVSTLELGDSALYLCASSREPQAYEQYFGPGTRLTVT.

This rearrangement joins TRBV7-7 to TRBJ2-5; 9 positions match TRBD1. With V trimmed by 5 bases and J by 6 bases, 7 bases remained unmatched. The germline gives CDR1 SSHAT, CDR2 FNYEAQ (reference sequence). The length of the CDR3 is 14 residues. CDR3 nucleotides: TGTGCCAGCAGCCGGGGACAGGGTTCACAGACCCAGTACTTC. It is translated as CASSRGQGSQTQYF.

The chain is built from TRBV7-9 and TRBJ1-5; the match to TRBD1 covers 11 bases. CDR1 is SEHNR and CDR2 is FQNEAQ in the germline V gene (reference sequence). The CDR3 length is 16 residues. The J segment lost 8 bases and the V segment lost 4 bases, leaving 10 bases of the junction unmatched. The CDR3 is CASSSLGTGGSEPQHF. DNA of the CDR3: TGTGCCAGCAGCTCACTAGGGACAGGGGGATCGGAGCCCCAGCATTTT.

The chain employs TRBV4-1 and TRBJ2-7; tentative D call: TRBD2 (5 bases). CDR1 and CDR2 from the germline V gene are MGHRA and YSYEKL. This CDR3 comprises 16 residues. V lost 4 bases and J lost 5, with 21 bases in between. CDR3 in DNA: TGCGCCAGCAGCCTCCTTTACGGGGTGGGGAAAAACGAGCAGTACTTC. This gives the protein CASSLLYGVGKNEQYF.

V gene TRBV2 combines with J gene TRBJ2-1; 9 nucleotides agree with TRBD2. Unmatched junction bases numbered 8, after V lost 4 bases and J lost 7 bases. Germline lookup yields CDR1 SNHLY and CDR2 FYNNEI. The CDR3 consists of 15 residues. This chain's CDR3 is CASSVGLAGKNEQFF. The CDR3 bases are TGTGCCAGCAGTGTGGGGCTAGCGGGGAAGAATGAGCAGTTCTTC.

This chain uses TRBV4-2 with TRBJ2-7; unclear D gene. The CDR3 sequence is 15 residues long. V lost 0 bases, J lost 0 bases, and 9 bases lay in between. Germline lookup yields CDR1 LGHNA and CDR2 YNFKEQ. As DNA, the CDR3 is TGTGCCAGCAGCCAAGATCAAACTACCTCCTACGAGCAGTACTTC. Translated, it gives CASSQDQTTSYEQYF.

For the CDR3, the DNA is TGTGCCAGCAGTGATTATAATTGGGGCACAGATACGCAGTATTTT. As protein: CASSDYNWGTDTQYF. V is TRBV25-1 and J is TRBJ2-3; D not certain. Trimming shortened V by 3 bases and J by 1 base, and 11 bases separated the two germline ends. The CDR3 covers 15 residues. Germline CDR1 is MGHDK and CDR2 is SYGVNS.

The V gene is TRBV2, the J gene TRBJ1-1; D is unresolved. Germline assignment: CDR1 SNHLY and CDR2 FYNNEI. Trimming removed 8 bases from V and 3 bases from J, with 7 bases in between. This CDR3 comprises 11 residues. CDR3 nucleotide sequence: TGTGCCAGCCCCGGGCACACTGAAGCTTTCTTT. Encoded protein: CASPGHTEAFF. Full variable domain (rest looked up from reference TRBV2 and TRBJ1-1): EPEVTQTPSHQVTQMGQEVILRCVPISNHLYFYWYRQILGQKVEFLVSFYNNEISEKSEIFDDQFSVERPDGSNFTLKIRSTKLEDSAMYFCASPGHTEAFFGQGTRLTVV.

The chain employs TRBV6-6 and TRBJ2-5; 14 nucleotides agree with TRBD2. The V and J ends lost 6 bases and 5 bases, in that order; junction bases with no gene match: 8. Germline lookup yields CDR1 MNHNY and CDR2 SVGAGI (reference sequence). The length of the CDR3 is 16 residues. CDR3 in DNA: TGTGCCAGCAGCCGCGGACTAGCGGGGGGCCGGGAGACCCAGTACTTC. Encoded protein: CASSRGLAGGRETQYF.

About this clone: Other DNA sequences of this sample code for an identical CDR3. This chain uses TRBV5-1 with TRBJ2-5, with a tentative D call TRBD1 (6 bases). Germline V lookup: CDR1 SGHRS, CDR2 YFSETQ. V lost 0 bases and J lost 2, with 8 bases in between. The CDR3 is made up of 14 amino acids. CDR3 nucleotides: TGCGCCAGCAGCTTGGGGACAGTTCAAGAGACCCAGTACTTC. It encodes CASSLGTVQETQYF.

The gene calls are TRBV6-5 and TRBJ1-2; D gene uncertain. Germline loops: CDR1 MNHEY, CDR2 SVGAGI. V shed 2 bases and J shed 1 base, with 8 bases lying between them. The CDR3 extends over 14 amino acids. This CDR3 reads CASSYDGINYGYTF. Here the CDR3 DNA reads TGTGCCAGCAGTTACGACGGAATTAACTATGGCTACACCTTC.

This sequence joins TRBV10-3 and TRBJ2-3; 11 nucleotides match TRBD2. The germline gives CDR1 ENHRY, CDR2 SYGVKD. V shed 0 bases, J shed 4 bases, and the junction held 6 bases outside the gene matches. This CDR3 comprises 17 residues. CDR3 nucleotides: TGTGCCATCAGTGAGTCTAGCGGGGGGGCATTGGCAGATACGCAGTATTTT. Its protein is CAISESSGGALADTQYF.

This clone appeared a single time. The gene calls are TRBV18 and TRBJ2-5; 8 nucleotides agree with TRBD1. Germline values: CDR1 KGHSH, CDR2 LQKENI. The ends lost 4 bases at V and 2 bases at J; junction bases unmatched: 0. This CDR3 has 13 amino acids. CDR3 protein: CASSRDRQETQYF. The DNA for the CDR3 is TGTGCCAGCTCACGGGACAGGCAAGAGACCCAGTACTTC. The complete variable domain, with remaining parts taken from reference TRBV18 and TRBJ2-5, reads NAGVMQNPRHLVRRRGQEARLRCSPMKGHSHVYWYRQLPEEGLKFMVYLQKENIIDESGMPKERFSAEFPKEGPSILRIQQVVRGDSAAYFCASSRDRQETQYFGPGTRLLVL.

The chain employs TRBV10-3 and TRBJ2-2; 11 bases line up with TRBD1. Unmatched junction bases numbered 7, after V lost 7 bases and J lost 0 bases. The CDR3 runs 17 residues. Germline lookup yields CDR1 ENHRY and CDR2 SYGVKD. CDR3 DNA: TGTGCCATCAAAGCACCGGGACAGGGGGCGAACACCGGGGAGCTGTTTTTT. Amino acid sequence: CAIKAPGQGANTGELFF.

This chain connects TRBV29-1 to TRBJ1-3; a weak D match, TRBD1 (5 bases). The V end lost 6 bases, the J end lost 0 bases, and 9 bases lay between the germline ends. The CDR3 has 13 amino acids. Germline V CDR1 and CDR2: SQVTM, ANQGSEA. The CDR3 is CSVGQHSGNTIYF. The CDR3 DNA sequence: TGCAGCGTAGGACAACACTCTGGAAACACCATATATTTT.

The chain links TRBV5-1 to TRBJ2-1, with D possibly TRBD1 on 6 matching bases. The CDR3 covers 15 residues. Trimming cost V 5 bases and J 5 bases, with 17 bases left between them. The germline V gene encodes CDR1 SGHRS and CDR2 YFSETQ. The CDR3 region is CASSHGQSQNNEQFF. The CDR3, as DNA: TGCGCCAGCAGTCATGGACAGAGTCAGAACAATGAGCAGTTCTTC. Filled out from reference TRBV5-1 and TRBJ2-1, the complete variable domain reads KAGVTQTPRYLIKTRGQQVTLSCSPISGHRSVSWYQQTPGQGLQFLFEYFSETQRNKGNFPGRFSGRQFSNSRSEMNVSTLELGDSALYLCASSHGQSQNNEQFFGPGTRLTVL.

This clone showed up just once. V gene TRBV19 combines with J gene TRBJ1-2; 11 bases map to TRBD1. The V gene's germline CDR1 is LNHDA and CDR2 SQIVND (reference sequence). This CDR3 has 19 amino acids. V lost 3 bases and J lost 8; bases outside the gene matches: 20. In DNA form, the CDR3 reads TGTGCCAGTAGTATCTCCCTCTCCGGGACAGGGGGAAGTATAGGAGGCTACACCTTC. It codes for CASSISLSGTGGSIGGYTF.

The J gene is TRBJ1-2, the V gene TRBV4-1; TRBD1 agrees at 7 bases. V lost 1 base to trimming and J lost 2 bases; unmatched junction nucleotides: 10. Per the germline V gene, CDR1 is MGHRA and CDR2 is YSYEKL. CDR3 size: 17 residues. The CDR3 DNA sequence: TGCGCCAGCAGCCAAGCTGGACCGACCAGGGGGAACTATGGCTACACCTTC. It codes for CASSQAGPTRGNYGYTF.

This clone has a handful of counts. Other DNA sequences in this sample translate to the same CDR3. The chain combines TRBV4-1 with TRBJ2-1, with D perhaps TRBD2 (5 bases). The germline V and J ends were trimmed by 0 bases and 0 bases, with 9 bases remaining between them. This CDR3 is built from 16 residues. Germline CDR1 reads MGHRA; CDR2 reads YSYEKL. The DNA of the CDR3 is TGCGCCAGCAGCCAAGATGCTGGGAGCTCCTACAATGAGCAGTTCTTC. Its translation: CASSQDAGSSYNEQFF.

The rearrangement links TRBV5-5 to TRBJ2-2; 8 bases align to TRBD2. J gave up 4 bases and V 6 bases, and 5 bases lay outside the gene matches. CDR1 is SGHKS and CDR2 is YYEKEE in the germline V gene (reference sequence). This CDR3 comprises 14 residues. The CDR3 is CASNSGGSTGELFF. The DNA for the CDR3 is TGTGCCAGCAACAGCGGGGGAAGCACCGGGGAGCTGTTTTTT.

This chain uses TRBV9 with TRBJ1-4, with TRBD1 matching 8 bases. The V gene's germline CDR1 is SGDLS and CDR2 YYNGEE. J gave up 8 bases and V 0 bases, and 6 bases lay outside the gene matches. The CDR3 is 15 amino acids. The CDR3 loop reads CASSVGLRGQEKLFF. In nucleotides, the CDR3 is TGTGCCAGCAGCGTAGGTCTCAGGGGGCAGGAAAAACTGTTTTTT.

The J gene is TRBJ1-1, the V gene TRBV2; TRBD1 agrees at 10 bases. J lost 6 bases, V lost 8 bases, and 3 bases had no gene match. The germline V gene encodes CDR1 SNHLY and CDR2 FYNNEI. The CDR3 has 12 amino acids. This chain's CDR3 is CASRQGAPEAFF. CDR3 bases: TGTGCCAGCCGACAGGGGGCGCCTGAAGCTTTCTTT.

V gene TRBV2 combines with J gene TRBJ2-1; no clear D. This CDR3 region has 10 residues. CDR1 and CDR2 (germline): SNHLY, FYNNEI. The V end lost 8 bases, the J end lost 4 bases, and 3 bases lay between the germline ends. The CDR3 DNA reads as TGTGCCAGCCAATACAATGAGCAGTTCTTC. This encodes CASQYNEQFF.

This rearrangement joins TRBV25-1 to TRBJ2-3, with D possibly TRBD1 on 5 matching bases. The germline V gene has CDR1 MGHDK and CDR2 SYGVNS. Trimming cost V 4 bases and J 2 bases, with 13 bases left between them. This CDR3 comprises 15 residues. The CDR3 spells CASSVLWGNTDTQYF. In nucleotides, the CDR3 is TGTGCCAGCAGTGTACTGTGGGGCAACACAGATACGCAGTATTTT. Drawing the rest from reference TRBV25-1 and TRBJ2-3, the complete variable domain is EADIYQTPRYLVIGTGKKITLECSQTMGHDKMYWYQQDPGMELHLIHYSYGVNSTEKGDLSSESTVSRIRTEHFPLTLESARPSHTSQYLCASSVLWGNTDTQYFGPGTRLTVL.

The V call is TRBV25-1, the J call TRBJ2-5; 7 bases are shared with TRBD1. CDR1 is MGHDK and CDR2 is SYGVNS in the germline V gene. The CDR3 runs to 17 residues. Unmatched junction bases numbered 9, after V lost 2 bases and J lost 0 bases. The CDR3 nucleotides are TGTGCCAGCAGTGAAATACATGGGACAGCCCACCAAGAGACCCAGTACTTC. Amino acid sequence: CASSEIHGTAHQETQYF.

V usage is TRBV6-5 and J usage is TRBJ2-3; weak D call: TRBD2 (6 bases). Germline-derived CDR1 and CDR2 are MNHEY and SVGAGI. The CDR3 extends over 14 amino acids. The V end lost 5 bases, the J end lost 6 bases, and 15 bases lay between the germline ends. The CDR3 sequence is CASSLTSMMDTQYF. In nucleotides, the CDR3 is TGTGCCAGCAGTCTCACTAGCATGATGGATACGCAGTATTTT.

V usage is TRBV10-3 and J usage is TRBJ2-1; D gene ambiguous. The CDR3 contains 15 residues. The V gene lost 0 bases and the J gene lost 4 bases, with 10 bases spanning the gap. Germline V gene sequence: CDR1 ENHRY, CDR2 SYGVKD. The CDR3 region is CAISESILSYNEQFF. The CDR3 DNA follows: TGTGCCATCAGTGAGTCGATTTTGAGTTACAATGAGCAGTTCTTC.

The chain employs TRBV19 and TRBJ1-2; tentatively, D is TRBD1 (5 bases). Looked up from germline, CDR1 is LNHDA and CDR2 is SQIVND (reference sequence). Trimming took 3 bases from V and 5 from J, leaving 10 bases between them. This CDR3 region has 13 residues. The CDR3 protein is CASSMGLSYGYTF. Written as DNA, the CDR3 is TGTGCCAGTAGTATGGGACTCAGTTATGGCTACACCTTC.